The sample holds many counts of the clone carrying this T cell receptor (beta chain). Its antigen is as yet unknown. V lost 3 bases and J lost 1, with 6 bases in between. CDR1 and CDR2 from the germline V gene are SNHLY and FYNNEI. This CDR3 comprises 13 residues. Each hyperthyroidism patient was newly diagnosed, with under 2 months' duration, and aged 18 to 65. The diagnosis combined clinical symptoms, thyroxine, TRAb, thyroid ultrasound and orbital computed tomography scans. The data were taken from a study of Graves' ophthalmopathy and Graves' hyperthyroidism. Amplifying from RNA transcripts, the study obtained TCR beta CDR3 regions. RT-PCR with HTBI primers came first, then second-round multiplex PCR. TCRdb redid the calling of the multiplex PCR reads with MiXCR, one entry per CDR3 protein. The sample holds a few hundred thousand distinct CDR3 sequences, 35% to 40% seen once. Study results and caveats: In blood, most expanded thyroid clonotypes above 0.001 frequency were also detected. Ophthalmopathy and stable hyperthyroidism were discriminated by a 13-signature model, with approximately 88% sensitivity and around 77% specificity.

The source is an adult man with Graves' hyperthyroidism. Sequenced: peripheral blood or thyroid tissue (not recorded which). The rearrangement links TRBV2 to TRBJ1-1, with D unresolved. The CDR3 coding sequence is TGTGCCAGCAGTGACCCCCAGAACACTGAAGCTTTCTTT. Amino acid sequence: CASSDPQNTEAFF.